The 31 T cell receptor beta chains below all came from one sample that was sequenced in a study of T cell repertoires in cytomegalovirus infection. TCRdb reprocessed the reads via MiXCR and lists one record per CDR3 protein. The data show about 740,000 distinct CDR3 sequences, with about a third seen just once and under 3% held by the top ten. The specimen was PBMCs. The source is a human donor in good health (CMV status not recorded). Some clones in this sample may be carry-over from other donors' samples.

V and J are TRBV5-5 and TRBJ1-1; maybe TRBD1 (6 bases). The CDR3 is 15 amino acids. CDR1 and CDR2 (germline): SGHKS, YYEKEE (reference sequence). Trimming took off 3 bases at V and 9 bases at J, with 21 bases between the two ends. The CDR3 reads CASSYQTGRIEQAFF. CDR3 bases: TGTGCCAGCAGCTACCAGACAGGAAGAATCGAGCAAGCTTTCTTT.

This clonotype was seen only a few times. The chain recombines TRBV20-1 with TRBJ1-5, with 7 bases fitting TRBD1. V lost 0 bases and J lost 4; bases outside the gene matches: 9. Germline lookup yields CDR1 DFQATT and CDR2 SNEGSKA (reference sequence). The CDR3 is 16 residues long. CDR3 region: CSARDQNRGRNQPQHF. As DNA, the CDR3 is TGCAGTGCTAGAGACCAAAACAGGGGCCGTAATCAGCCCCAGCATTTT.

This clonotype was detected a few times. CDR3 amino acids: CASSLDRGVQNTEAFF. CDR3 sequence (DNA): TGCGCCAGCAGCTTGGACAGGGGGGTTCAGAACACTGAAGCTTTCTTT. The chain couples TRBV5-1 to TRBJ1-1, with 8 bases fitting TRBD1. V lost 0 bases to trimming and J lost 1 base; unmatched junction nucleotides: 5. The CDR3 contains 16 residues. The germline gives CDR1 SGHRS, CDR2 YFSETQ.

The V gene is TRBV6-1, the J gene TRBJ2-7; no reliable D call. There are 16 residues in the CDR3. The V gene lost 7 bases and the J gene lost 0 bases, with 19 bases spanning the gap. The germline gives CDR1 MNHNS, CDR2 SASEGT. CDR3 coding DNA: TGTGCCAGCACCGATCTCTGGGCGGTGTTCTCCTACGAGCAGTACTTC. It translates to CASTDLWAVFSYEQYF.

This clonotype showed up just a few times. The chain employs TRBV6-6 and TRBJ2-7; TRBD2 aligns across 9 bases. CDR3 length: 16 amino acids. The germline V gene has CDR1 MNHNY and CDR2 SVGAGI (reference sequence). Trimming took 2 bases from V and 6 from J; bases not matched to a gene: 11. CDR3 DNA sequence: TGTGCCAGCAGTTACAACCCGGGACTAGCTCGCATCGAGCAGTACTTC. This codes for CASSYNPGLARIEQYF.

The chain combines TRBV28 with TRBJ2-1, with D tentatively TRBD1 (6 bases). The CDR3 has 14 residues. In germline, CDR1 is MDHEN, CDR2 SYDVKM. Trimming took 8 bases from V and 12 from J, leaving 23 bases between them. CDR3 DNA sequence: TGTGCCAGCGAGTGGGGGCCTCGGCGGCCGGGGCAGTTCTTC. This gives the protein CASEWGPRRPGQFF.

This clonotype was counted a few times. This rearrangement joins TRBV12-3 or TRBV12-4 to TRBJ2-6, with D tentatively TRBD2 (5 bases). The CDR3 runs to 15 residues. V shed 2 bases and J shed 4 bases, with 9 bases lying between them. The CDR3 region has the DNA TGTGCCAGCAGTTTATGGGGAGTCGGGGCCAACGTCCTGACTTTC. This gives the protein CASSLWGVGANVLTF.

This chain links TRBV28 with TRBJ2-1; 14 bases line up with TRBD2. V gave up 8 bases and J gave up 6 bases; unmatched junction bases: 3. There are 14 residues in the CDR3. The germline gives CDR1 MDHEN, CDR2 SYDVKM. As DNA, the CDR3 is TGTGCCAGCCAGGGACTAGCGGGAGTCAATGAGCAGTTCTTC. Protein: CASQGLAGVNEQFF.

As for this clonotype: An end of the junction differs from the germline gene, which may be a read error. This chain links TRBV7-2 with TRBJ2-5; D possibly corresponds to TRBD2 (5 bases). Germline values: CDR1 SGHTA, CDR2 FQGNSA. This CDR3 is 15 amino acids long. The CDR3 coding sequence is TGTGACAGCAGCTTATTCCTCGCGGGTGGAGTGACCCAGTACTTC. This codes for CDSSLFLAGGVTQYF.

V usage is TRBV28 and J usage is TRBJ2-7, with D unresolved. The germline gives CDR1 MDHEN, CDR2 SYDVKM. The CDR3 sequence is 14 residues long. V was shortened by 7 bases and J by 3 bases, with 16 bases between the two germline ends. CDR3 nucleotide sequence: TGTGCCAGCATCAGCCGGGCGTTAAACTACGAGCAGTACTTC. Translating it yields CASISRALNYEQYF.

The chain employs TRBV20-1 and TRBJ1-1; unclear D gene. This CDR3 region has 13 residues. Trimming left V 5 bases short and J 6 bases short, with 16 bases between. The germline CDR1 and CDR2 sequences are DFQATT and SNEGSKA (reference sequence). The CDR3 region has the DNA TGCAGTGCTGACGACCGACCGAGCGCTGAAGCTTTCTTT. It yields the protein CSADDRPSAEAFF.

This clonotype was counted a few times. The chain recombines TRBV7-6 with TRBJ1-1; unclear D gene. There are 13 residues in the CDR3. With 4 bases removed from V and 3 bases from J, the gap between germline ends came to 9 bases. CDR1 is SGHVS, CDR2 FNYEAQ, per germline. Here the CDR3 reads CASSSDGYTEAFF. DNA of the CDR3: TGTGCCAGCAGCTCCGACGGATACACTGAAGCTTTCTTT.

This clonotype has a handful of counts. The genes are TRBV3-1 and TRBJ2-5; 8 bases agree with TRBD2. There are 14 residues in the CDR3. Per germline, CDR1 LGHDT and CDR2 YNNKEL (reference sequence). The trim removed 3 bases at V and 2 bases at J, leaving 2 bases unmatched. CDR3 DNA: TGTGCCAGCAGCCATGCTAGCGGGCAAGAGACCCAGTACTTC. Amino acids: CASSHASGQETQYF.

The genes are TRBV7-3 and TRBJ2-6; D is ambiguous. The CDR3 loop spans 16 amino acids. Germline V gives CDR1 SGHTA, CDR2 FQGTGA. Trimming took off 5 bases at V and 4 bases at J, with 15 bases between the two ends. CDR3 in amino acids: CASSLRPSPGANVLTF. Here the CDR3 DNA reads TGTGCCAGCAGCCTAAGGCCAAGCCCGGGGGCCAACGTCCTGACTTTC.

This chain connects TRBV7-2 to TRBJ2-1; tentative D call: TRBD2 (7 bases). This CDR3 is 19 amino acids long. CDR1 SGHTA and CDR2 FQGNSA come from the germline V gene. Trimming took 0 bases from V and 0 from J, leaving 18 bases between them. This CDR3 reads CASSLAFNRGARSYNEQFF. For the CDR3, the DNA is TGTGCCAGCAGCTTAGCGTTTAATCGGGGGGCACGCTCCTACAATGAGCAGTTCTTC. Based on the CDR3 plus reference TRBV7-2 and TRBJ2-1, the full variable domain is GAGVSQSPSNKVTEKGKDVELRCDPISGHTALYWYRQSLGQGLEFLIYFQGNSAPDKSGLPSDRFSAERTGGSVSTLTIQRTQQEDSAVYLCASSLAFNRGARSYNEQFFGPGTRLTVL.

The chain employs TRBV2 and TRBJ1-1; D gene ambiguous. Trimming stripped 1 base from V and 1 base from J, with 10 bases between. Germline CDR1 and CDR2: SNHLY and FYNNEI. CDR3 length: 15 residues. The CDR3, as DNA: TGTGCCAGCAGTGAAGATTGGGTAGAGAACACTGAAGCTTTCTTT. It yields the protein CASSEDWVENTEAFF.

This rearrangement joins TRBV5-5 to TRBJ1-5, with D perhaps TRBD1 (5 bases). Germline V gene data show CDR1 as SGHKS and CDR2 as YYEKEE (reference sequence). The CDR3 extends over 15 amino acids. Trimming pared 5 bases from V and 3 bases from J, leaving 15 bases between. The CDR3 loop is CASRRGTWDNQPQHF. CDR3 bases: TGTGCCAGCAGACGGGGGACTTGGGACAATCAGCCCCAGCATTTT.

This clonotype appeared a few times. The chain links TRBV29-1 to TRBJ2-7; 9 nucleotides agree with TRBD1. Germline lookup yields CDR1 SQVTM and CDR2 ANQGSEA. The trim removed 6 bases at V and 6 bases at J, leaving 12 bases unmatched. The CDR3 spans 14 residues. CDR3 region: CSVQGQGVMGEQYF. In DNA, the CDR3 is TGCAGCGTGCAGGGACAGGGAGTCATGGGCGAGCAGTACTTC.

In regard to this clonotype: A much larger clonotype is one base distant, so this may be a read error. This chain links TRBV7-2 with TRBJ2-7, with TRBD1 identical over 7 bases. The CDR3 sequence is 13 residues long. The germline V gene encodes CDR1 SGHTA and CDR2 FQGNSA. The V gene end was trimmed by 7 bases and the J gene end by 5 bases; junction bases not matched to a gene: 8. CDR3: CASIFAGQDEQYF. As DNA, the CDR3 is TGTGCCAGCATCTTCGCCGGACAGGACGAGCAGTACTTC. Supplemented by reference TRBV7-2 and TRBJ2-7, the full variable domain reads GAGVSQSPSNKVTEKGKDVELRCDPISGHTALYWYRQSLGQGLEFLIYFQGNSAPDKSGLPSDRFSAERTGGSVSTLTIQRTQQEDSAVYLCASIFAGQDEQYFGPGTRLTVT.

The rearrangement joins TRBV29-1 to TRBJ1-1, with D tentatively TRBD1 (5 bases). V lost 6 bases, J lost 4 bases, and 18 bases lay in between. This CDR3 is 14 amino acids long. Germline V gene sequence: CDR1 SQVTM, CDR2 ANQGSEA. The CDR3 DNA reads TGCAGCGTGGAAACCGGGACGGTCGTCACTGAAGCTTTCTTT. Its translation: CSVETGTVVTEAFF.

This rearrangement joins TRBV7-9 to TRBJ2-1; D gene unclear. This CDR3 has 15 amino acids. CDR1 SEHNR and CDR2 FQNEAQ come from the germline V gene (reference sequence). Trimming pared 2 bases from V and 5 bases from J, leaving 13 bases between. DNA for the CDR3: TGTGCCAGCAGCTTATTTGATAAAGAAAACAATGAGCAGTTCTTC. Its translation is CASSLFDKENNEQFF.

This chain uses TRBV7-9 with TRBJ2-3; no clear D gene. V was clipped by 6 bases and J by 4 bases, with 17 bases between them. Germline V lookup: CDR1 SEHNR, CDR2 FQNEAQ (reference sequence). This CDR3 has 15 residues. CDR3 in DNA: TGTGCCAGCAGTTCCCTCGGAACTAAGGCAGATACGCAGTATTTT. Protein product: CASSSLGTKADTQYF.

The chain couples TRBV27 to TRBJ2-4, with D perhaps being TRBD1 or TRBD2 (7 bases each). The V end lost 3 bases, the J end lost 0 bases, and 18 bases lay between the germline ends. Germline V gene lookup returns CDR1 MNHEY and CDR2 SMNVEV (reference sequence). The CDR3 covers 18 residues. As DNA, the CDR3 is TGTGCCAGCAGTTTCAGGGGGTCGGGGGGTGTAGCCAAAAACATTCAGTACTTC. This sequence encodes CASSFRGSGGVAKNIQYF.

This clonotype occurred a few times. V gene TRBV20-1 combines with J gene TRBJ2-6, with 8 bases lining up with TRBD1. In germline, CDR1 is DFQATT, CDR2 SNEGSKA (reference sequence). This CDR3 spans 19 amino acids. V lost 3 bases and J lost 0; bases outside the gene matches: 13. The CDR3 DNA reads as TGCAGTGCTAGCCCTCCCCCGGGACAGGTATCCTCTGGGGCCAACGTCCTGACTTTC. Its protein is CSASPPPGQVSSGANVLTF.

This chain connects TRBV11-3 to TRBJ2-7; 7 nucleotides match TRBD1. The CDR3 contains 16 residues. Germline V lookup: CDR1 SGHNT, CDR2 YENEEA. Germline trimming cut 5 bases from V and 0 bases from J; bases unmatched to any gene: 10. The CDR3 here is CASSRDIRDSSYEQYF. Here the CDR3 DNA reads TGTGCCAGCAGCCGGGATATTAGGGACAGCTCCTACGAGCAGTACTTC.

The V and J genes are TRBV14 and TRBJ1-6; 7 bases are shared with TRBD1. The germline V gene encodes CDR1 SGHDN and CDR2 FVKESK. V was pared by 0 bases and J by 2 bases, with 1 base of the junction left unmatched. This CDR3 has 16 amino acids. For the CDR3, the DNA is TGTGCCAGCAGCCAAGAAAGGGGGCCCTATAATTCACCCCTCCACTTT. Protein: CASSQERGPYNSPLHF.

This clonotype appeared a few times. V is TRBV19 and J is TRBJ2-7; 8 bases match TRBD2. Germline V lookup: CDR1 LNHDA, CDR2 SQIVND (reference sequence). The J segment lost 1 base and the V segment lost 4 bases, leaving 3 bases of the junction unmatched. This CDR3 has 14 amino acids. CDR3 sequence: CASSTLAGSYEQYF. Written as DNA, the CDR3 is TGTGCCAGTAGTACCTTAGCGGGATCCTACGAGCAGTACTTC.

The chain joins TRBV9 to TRBJ2-1, with 9 bases lining up with TRBD2. This CDR3 contains 15 residues. V lost 0 bases to trimming and J lost 14 bases; unmatched junction nucleotides: 12. CDR1 SGDLS and CDR2 YYNGEE come from the germline V gene. CDR3 in DNA: TGTGCCAGCAGCGTAGCTAGCGGGGTGGCTGGGGAGAAGTTCTTC. Its protein is CASSVASGVAGEKFF.

At least ten counts were recorded for this clonotype. V gene TRBV7-2 combines with J gene TRBJ1-3, with TRBD1 as a possible D gene (5 bases). This CDR3 is 15 amino acids long. Trimming shortened V by 8 bases and J by 4 bases, and 18 bases separated the two germline ends. Germline V lookup: CDR1 SGHTA, CDR2 FQGNSA. Here the CDR3 DNA reads TGTGCCAGCTCATTGGACATCCTGGGAGGAAACACCATATATTTT. This translates into CASSLDILGGNTIYF.

This clonotype came up many times. This chain uses TRBV30 with TRBJ2-1; no clear D gene. The CDR3 totals 13 residues. The germline V and J ends were trimmed by 2 bases and 6 bases, with 11 bases remaining between them. Germline CDR1 GTSNPN, CDR2 SVGIG (reference sequence). The CDR3 bases are TGTGCCTGGAGTTTTGGCAGTACCAATGAGCAGTTCTTC. Protein: CAWSFGSTNEQFF. Full variable domain (missing parts from reference TRBV30 and TRBJ2-1): SQTIHQWPATLVQPVGSPLSLECTVEGTSNPNLYWYRQAAGRGLQLLFYSVGIGQISSEVPQNLSASRPQDRQFILSSKKLLLSDSGFYLCAWSFGSTNEQFFGPGTRLTVL.

The rearrangement joins TRBV29-1 to TRBJ2-1; 9 nucleotides match TRBD2. Per germline, CDR1 SQVTM and CDR2 ANQGSEA. J lost 4 bases, V lost 7 bases, and 5 bases had no gene match. The CDR3 contains 13 residues. CDR3 DNA: TGCAGCGCGGGACTAGCAGGGTACAATGAGCAGTTCTTC. This sequence encodes CSAGLAGYNEQFF.